Shown below are 14 T cell receptor beta chains from a single sample sequenced in a study of T cell repertoires in cytomegalovirus infection. Each CDR3 protein gets one entry after TCRdb re-called the reads with MiXCR. Here the sample spans 150,000 to 200,000 distinct CDR3 sequences, approximately 14% being singletons. The material sequenced was PBMCs. Source of these receptors: a human donor in good health (CMV status not recorded). Some clones in this sample may be carry-over from other donors' samples.

This clonotype was observed a handful of times. The chain has TRBV6-2 or TRBV6-3 and TRBJ2-1; 14 bases map to TRBD2. In germline, CDR1 is MNHEY, CDR2 SVGEGT. The junction had 6 bases not matched to a gene; V was cut back by 2 bases and J by 0 bases. The CDR3 loop spans 19 amino acids. This chain's CDR3 is CASSYAGLAGVSSYNEQFF. The DNA of the CDR3 is TGTGCCAGCAGTTACGCGGGACTAGCGGGAGTCAGCTCCTACAATGAGCAGTTCTTC.

This chain uses TRBV28 with TRBJ1-2; D possibly corresponds to TRBD1 (6 bases). CDR1 and CDR2 from the germline V gene are MDHEN and SYDVKM. V lost 5 bases, J lost 8 bases, and 12 bases lay in between. The CDR3 is 12 amino acids. CDR3 sequence: CASSVQGSGYTF. CDR3 sequence (DNA): TGTGCCAGCAGTGTACAGGGCTCGGGCTACACCTTC.

The chain uses TRBV27 and TRBJ1-6; 10 bases align to TRBD1. J lost 9 bases, V lost 4 bases, and 6 bases had no gene match. Germline assignment: CDR1 MNHEY and CDR2 SMNVEV (reference sequence). The CDR3 totals 15 residues. DNA for the CDR3: TGTGCCAGCAGTTCTCGACAGGGGGCGAGTTCACCCCTCCACTTT. It specifies CASSSRQGASSPLHF.

A few counts support this clonotype. The chain recombines TRBV28 with TRBJ2-3, with D hard to call. The germline V and J ends were trimmed by 5 bases and 2 bases, with 26 bases remaining between them. This CDR3 has 19 amino acids. Germline CDR1 and CDR2: MDHEN and SYDVKM. In nucleotides, the CDR3 is TGTGCCAGCAGTCTACTAAGGGCCCGTGCCGATGAACACACAGATACGCAGTATTTT. Protein product: CASSLLRARADEHTDTQYF.

V and J are TRBV6-8 and TRBJ2-7; D uncertain. CDR1 and CDR2 (germline): MNHGY, SAAAGT. This CDR3 contains 13 residues. The V end was cut by 2 bases, the J end by 3 bases, with 8 bases between. The DNA of the CDR3 is TGTGCCAGCAGTTACACCCACAGCTACGAGCAGTACTTC. It yields the protein CASSYTHSYEQYF.

This clonotype occurred a few times. The chain is built from TRBV4-1 and TRBJ1-2; D is possibly TRBD1 (5 bases). This CDR3 contains 13 residues. Per the germline V gene, CDR1 is MGHRA and CDR2 is YSYEKL. V was cut by 7 bases and J by 6 bases, with 15 bases left in between. The CDR3, as DNA: TGCGCCAGCACCGGGGAGGGGATGGATGGCTACACCTTC. Translated: CASTGEGMDGYTF.

The rearrangement joins TRBV7-9 to TRBJ1-1; D remains ambiguous. With 4 bases removed from V and 4 bases from J, the gap between germline ends came to 4 bases. Germline V gene lookup returns CDR1 SEHNR and CDR2 FQNEAQ (reference sequence). The CDR3 is 11 amino acids. DNA for the CDR3: TGTGCCAGCAGCTCCTCCACTGAAGCTTTCTTT. Translating gives CASSSSTEAFF.

This clonotype was detected ten times or more. This chain joins TRBV7-6 and TRBJ2-1, with 8 bases fitting TRBD2. Germline CDR1 reads SGHVS; CDR2 reads FNYEAQ. The CDR3 is 16 residues long. V lost 4 bases and J lost 6; bases outside the gene matches: 11. The CDR3 region has the DNA TGTGCCAGCAGCTCCCCCTTTCGGAGCGGGAGCAATGAGCAGTTCTTC. It encodes CASSSPFRSGSNEQFF.

This clonotype was observed a few times. The chain employs TRBV2 and TRBJ1-2; D remains unclear. This CDR3 contains 14 residues. The germline V and J ends were trimmed by 2 bases and 0 bases, with 7 bases remaining between them. Germline-derived CDR1 and CDR2 are SNHLY and FYNNEI. CDR3 loop: CASSETVANYGYTF. In DNA form, the CDR3 reads TGTGCCAGCAGTGAAACCGTGGCTAACTATGGCTACACCTTC.

At least ten counts were recorded for this clonotype. The V call is TRBV29-1, the J call TRBJ1-2, with unresolved D. Trimming took off 7 bases at V and 7 bases at J, with 16 bases between the two ends. Germline CDR1 and CDR2: SQVTM and ANQGSEA. This CDR3 region has 12 residues. The CDR3 DNA reads as TGCAGCGCCAGAGTGACTACTACTGGCTACACCTTC. This codes for CSARVTTTGYTF.

In DNA form, the CDR3 reads TGCAGTGCCGGGATAGTAAGCGGGAGTGCGGCAGATACGCAGTATTTT. Translating gives CSAGIVSGSAADTQYF. V and J are TRBV20-1 and TRBJ2-3; the match to TRBD2 covers 8 bases. Germline trimming cut 6 bases from V and 4 bases from J; bases unmatched to any gene: 15. The germline gives CDR1 DFQATT, CDR2 SNEGSKA (reference sequence). The CDR3 contains 16 residues.

This clonotype was seen a handful of times. The rearrangement joins TRBV5-5 to TRBJ2-1; D not resolved. Germline CDR1 and CDR2: SGHKS and YYEKEE (reference sequence). V lost 0 bases and J lost 0, with 10 bases in between. The CDR3 totals 16 residues. The DNA of the CDR3 is TGTGCCAGCAGCTTGGTGGCGGTTAGCTCCTACAATGAGCAGTTCTTC. Its translation is CASSLVAVSSYNEQFF.

This clonotype was detected only a few times. J is TRBJ2-2 and V is TRBV2, with D perhaps TRBD1 (6 bases). This CDR3 spans 14 amino acids. V lost 8 bases to trimming and J lost 0 bases, with 10 bases between them. Germline V CDR1 and CDR2: SNHLY, FYNNEI. The CDR3 bases are TGTGCCAGCCACGGACAGACGAACACCGGGGAGCTGTTTTTT. The encoded protein is CASHGQTNTGELFF.

The chain has TRBV29-1 and TRBJ2-7; 9 bases are a match to TRBD2. CDR3 length: 14 amino acids. Trimming cost V 4 bases and J 1 base; bases outside gene matches: 5. Germline CDR1 SQVTM, CDR2 ANQGSEA. In DNA form, the CDR3 reads TGCAGCGTTGTGGGCCTAGCGGGGTCCTACGAGCAGTACTTC. Protein product: CSVVGLAGSYEQYF.